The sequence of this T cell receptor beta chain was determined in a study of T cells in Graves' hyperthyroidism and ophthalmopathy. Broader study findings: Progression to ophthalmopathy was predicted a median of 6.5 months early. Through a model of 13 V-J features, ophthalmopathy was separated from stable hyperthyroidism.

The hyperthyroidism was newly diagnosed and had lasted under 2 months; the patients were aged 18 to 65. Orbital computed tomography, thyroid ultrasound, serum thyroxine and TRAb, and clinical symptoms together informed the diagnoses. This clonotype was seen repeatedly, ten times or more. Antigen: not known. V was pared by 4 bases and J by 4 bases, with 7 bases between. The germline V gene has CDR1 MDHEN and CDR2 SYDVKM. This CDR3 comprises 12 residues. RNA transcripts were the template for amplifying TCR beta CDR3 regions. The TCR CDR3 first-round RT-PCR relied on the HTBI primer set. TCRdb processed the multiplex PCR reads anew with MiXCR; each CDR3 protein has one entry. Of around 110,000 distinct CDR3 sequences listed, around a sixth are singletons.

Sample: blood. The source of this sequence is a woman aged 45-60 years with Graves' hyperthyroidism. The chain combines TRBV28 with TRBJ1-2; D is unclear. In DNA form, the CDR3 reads TGTGCCAGCAGTTCAGGCTTCTATGGCTACACCTTC. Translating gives CASSSGFYGYTF.